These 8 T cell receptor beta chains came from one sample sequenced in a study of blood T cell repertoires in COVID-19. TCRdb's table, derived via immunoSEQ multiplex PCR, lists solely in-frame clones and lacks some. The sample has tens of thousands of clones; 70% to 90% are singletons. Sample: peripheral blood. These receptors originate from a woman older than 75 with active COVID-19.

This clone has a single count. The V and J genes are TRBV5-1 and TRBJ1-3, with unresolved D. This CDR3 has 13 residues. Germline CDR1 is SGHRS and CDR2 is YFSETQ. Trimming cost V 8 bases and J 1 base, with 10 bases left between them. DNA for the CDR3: TGCGCCAGTCGCGACTCGTCTGGAAACACCATATATTTT. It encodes CASRDSSGNTIYF.

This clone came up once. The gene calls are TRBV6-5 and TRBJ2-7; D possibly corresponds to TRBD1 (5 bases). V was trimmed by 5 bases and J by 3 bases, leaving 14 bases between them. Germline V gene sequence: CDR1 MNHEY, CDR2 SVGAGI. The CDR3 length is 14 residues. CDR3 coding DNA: TGTGCCAGCAGTCCGCGAACAGGACACTACGAGCAGTACTTC. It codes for CASSPRTGHYEQYF.

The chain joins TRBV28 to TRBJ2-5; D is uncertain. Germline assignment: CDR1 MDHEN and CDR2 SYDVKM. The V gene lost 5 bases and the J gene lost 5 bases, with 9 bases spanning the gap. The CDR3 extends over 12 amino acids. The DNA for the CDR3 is TGTGCCAGCAGTCCCTTCGGGGAGACCCAGTACTTC. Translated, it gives CASSPFGETQYF.

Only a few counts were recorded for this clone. CDR3 bases: TGTGCCAGCAGCCTCCAGGGACAGGGGGGTAGTTCACCCCTCCACTTT. Translating it yields CASSLQGQGGSSPLHF. The V gene is TRBV3-1 (or the pseudogene TRBV3-2), the J gene TRBJ1-6; TRBD1 matches 11 bases. The germline V gene encodes CDR1 LGHDT and CDR2 YNNKEL (reference sequence). V gave up 4 bases and J gave up 9 bases; unmatched junction bases: 8. This CDR3 is 16 amino acids long.

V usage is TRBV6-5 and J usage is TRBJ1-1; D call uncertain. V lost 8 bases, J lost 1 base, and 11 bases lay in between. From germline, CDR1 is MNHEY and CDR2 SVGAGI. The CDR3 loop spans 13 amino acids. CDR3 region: CASRSRRNTEAFF. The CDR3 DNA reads TGTGCCAGCCGGTCCCGGAGGAACACTGAAGCTTTCTTT.

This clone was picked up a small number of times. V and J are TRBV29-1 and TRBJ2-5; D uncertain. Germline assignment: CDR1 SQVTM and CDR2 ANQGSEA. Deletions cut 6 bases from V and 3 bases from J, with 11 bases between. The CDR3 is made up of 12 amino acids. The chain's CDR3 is CSVSRLEETQYF. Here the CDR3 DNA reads TGCAGCGTGTCCCGCCTAGAAGAGACCCAGTACTTC.

CDR3 protein: CASSYARPDTQYF. CDR3 in DNA: TGTGCCAGCAGTTACGCGAGGCCAGATACGCAGTATTTT. This chain uses TRBV6-2 or TRBV6-3 with TRBJ2-3; the D is unclear. With 2 bases removed from V and 4 bases from J, the gap between germline ends came to 7 bases. This CDR3 contains 13 residues. From germline, CDR1 is MNHEY and CDR2 SVGEGT.

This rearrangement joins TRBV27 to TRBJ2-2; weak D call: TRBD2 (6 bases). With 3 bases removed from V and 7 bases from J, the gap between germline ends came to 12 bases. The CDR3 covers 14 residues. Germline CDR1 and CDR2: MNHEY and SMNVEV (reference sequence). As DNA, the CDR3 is TGTGCCAGCAGTTTTGGGGCAGCGGGCGGGGAGCTGTTTTTT. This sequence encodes CASSFGAAGGELFF.